What follows are 8 T cell receptor beta chains derived from one specimen sequenced in a study of blood T cells in healthy people across ages. Alongside a J-beta primer mix, a sample-barcoded 5' primer served in a second PCR lasting about 7 to 11 cycles. TCRdb fed the 5' RACE reads into MiXCR, producing one record per CDR3 protein. The sample has more than 450,000 distinct CDR3 sequences, approximately 26% seen once. This same sample was also taken into another study, of T cells of mothers and their children.

Material: blood. The receptor source for this set is a boy younger than 10 in good health.

In its sample, this clonotype was seen a few times. The chain has TRBV20-1 and TRBJ2-5, with 9 bases lining up with TRBD1. The CDR3 runs to 17 residues. The germline V gene has CDR1 DFQATT and CDR2 SNEGSKA (reference sequence). V lost 1 base and J lost 0; bases outside the gene matches: 9. The CDR3 reads CSARVRDRGLYQETQYF. Written as DNA, the CDR3 is TGCAGTGCTAGAGTCAGAGACAGGGGGTTGTACCAAGAGACCCAGTACTTC.

This clonotype was seen repeatedly, ten times or more. The chain is built from TRBV25-1 and TRBJ2-7, with D possibly being TRBD1 (6 bases). V dropped 1 base and J dropped 3 bases, with 28 bases sitting between them. Per germline, CDR1 MGHDK and CDR2 SYGVNS. This CDR3 comprises 20 residues. In DNA form, the CDR3 reads TGTGCCAGCAGTGAATCTGACTGGGTCTGGACAGACTCTCGAGGCTACGAGCAGTACTTC. Translated, it gives CASSESDWVWTDSRGYEQYF.

The J gene is TRBJ2-1, the V gene TRBV20-1; D unclear. CDR1 is DFQATT and CDR2 is SNEGSKA in the germline V gene (reference sequence). Trimming stripped 5 bases from V and 7 bases from J, with 15 bases between. CDR3 length: 13 residues. The CDR3 here is CSADPRSQNEQFF. In DNA, the CDR3 is TGCAGTGCTGACCCCAGATCTCAAAATGAGCAGTTCTTC.

This clonotype is a singleton in its sample. This chain links TRBV21-1 with TRBJ1-2; TRBD1 reflects the table's D call only, with no check against the DNA. TRBV21-1 is a pseudogene locus. The CDR3 is made up of 14 amino acids. The CDR3 coding sequence is TGTGCCAGCAGCAAAGCGAAACAGGGCAGCGGCTACACCTTC. Translation gives CASSKAKQGSGYTF.

This chain joins TRBV5-1 and TRBJ2-5, with TRBD2 matching over 11 bases. V was clipped by 1 base and J by 2 bases; unmatched bases: 4. CDR3 length equals 16 residues. Germline V gives CDR1 SGHRS, CDR2 YFSETQ. CDR3 amino acids: CASSLPGLAAQETQYF. The CDR3 nucleotides read TGCGCCAGCAGCTTGCCGGGACTAGCGGCACAAGAGACCCAGTACTTC.

This clonotype was seen a few times. The chain carries TRBV7-9 and TRBJ1-2; the match to TRBD1 covers 7 bases. Germline values: CDR1 SEHNR, CDR2 FQNEAQ (reference sequence). Trimming cost V 8 bases and J 3 bases; bases outside gene matches: 6. The CDR3 loop spans 13 amino acids. The DNA for the CDR3 is TGTGCCAGCTTGCCCGGGACAGACTATGGCTACACCTTC. It translates to CASLPGTDYGYTF.

The J gene is TRBJ2-3, the V gene TRBV20-1; possible D gene TRBD1, 5 bases. CDR3 length equals 12 residues. CDR1 is DFQATT and CDR2 is SNEGSKA in the germline V gene (reference sequence). The ends were cut back, 4 bases at V and 4 bases at J, with 9 bases in the middle. The CDR3 DNA follows: TGCAGTGCTACCCCAGGGTCAGATACGCAGTATTTT. This codes for CSATPGSDTQYF.

J is TRBJ1-6 and V is TRBV7-2; a possible D gene is TRBD1 (5 bases). V dropped 0 bases and J dropped 7 bases, with 10 bases sitting between them. This CDR3 has 15 residues. CDR1 is SGHTA and CDR2 is FQGNSA in the germline V gene. The CDR3 DNA reads as TGTGCCAGCAGCTTAGCGGTGACAGCCAATTCACCCCTCCACTTT. Its translation: CASSLAVTANSPLHF.